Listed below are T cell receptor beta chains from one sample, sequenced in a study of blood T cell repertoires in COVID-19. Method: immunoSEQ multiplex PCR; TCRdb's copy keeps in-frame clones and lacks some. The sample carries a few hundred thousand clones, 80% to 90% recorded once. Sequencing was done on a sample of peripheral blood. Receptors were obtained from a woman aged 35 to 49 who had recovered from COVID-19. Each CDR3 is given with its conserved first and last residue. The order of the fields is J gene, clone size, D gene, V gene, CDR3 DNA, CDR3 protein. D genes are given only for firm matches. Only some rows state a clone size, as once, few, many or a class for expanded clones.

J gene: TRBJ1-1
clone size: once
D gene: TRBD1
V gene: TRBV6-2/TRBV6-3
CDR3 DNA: TGTGCCAGCAGCCCGCTCGGACAGGGGGGGAACACTGAAGCTTTCTTT
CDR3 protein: CASSPLGQGGNTEAFF

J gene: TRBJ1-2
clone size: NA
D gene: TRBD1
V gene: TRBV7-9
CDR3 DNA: TGTGCCAGCAGCTTAGACTCCAGGCCAGGGGGTGGCTACACCTTC
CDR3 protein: CASSLDSRPGGGYTF

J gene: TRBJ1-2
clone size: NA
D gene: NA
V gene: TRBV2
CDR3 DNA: TGTGCCAGCAGTGATTTGGGGGCCTACTATGGCTACACCTTC
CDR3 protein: CASSDLGAYYGYTF

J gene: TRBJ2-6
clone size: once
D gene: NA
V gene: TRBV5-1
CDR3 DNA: TGCGCCAGCAGCTTCGCGGGCGGAGGGGCCAACGTCCTGACTTTC
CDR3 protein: CASSFAGGGANVLTF

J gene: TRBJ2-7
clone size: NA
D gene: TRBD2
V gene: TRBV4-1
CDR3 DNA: TGCGCCAGCAGCCCACTCGGCGGGGGGGCGAACGAACAGTACTTC
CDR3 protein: CASSPLGGGANEQYF

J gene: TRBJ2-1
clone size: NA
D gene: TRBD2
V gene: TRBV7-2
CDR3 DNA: TGTGCCAGTGGACTAGCGGTAGTCAATGAGCAGTTCTTC
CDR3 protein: CASGLAVVNEQFF

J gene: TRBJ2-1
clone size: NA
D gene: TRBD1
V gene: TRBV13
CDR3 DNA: TGTGCCAGCAGCCTCAGGGGGCGCCGGAATGAGCAGTTCTTC
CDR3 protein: CASSLRGRRNEQFF

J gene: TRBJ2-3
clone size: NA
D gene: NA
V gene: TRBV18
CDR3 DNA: TGTGCCAGCTCGCCCAGAGGGGGGGTTCTTCCAGATACGCAGTATTTT
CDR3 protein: CASSPRGGVLPDTQYF

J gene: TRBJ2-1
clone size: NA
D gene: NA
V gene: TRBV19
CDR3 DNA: TGTGCCAGTAGTACCGGGGGTTCCAATGAGCAGTTCTTC
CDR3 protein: CASSTGGSNEQFF

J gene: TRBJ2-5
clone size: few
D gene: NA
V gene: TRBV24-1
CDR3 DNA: TGTGCCACCAGTGGTGGGGCAGAGACCCAAGAGACCCAGTACTTC
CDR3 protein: CATSGGAETQETQYF

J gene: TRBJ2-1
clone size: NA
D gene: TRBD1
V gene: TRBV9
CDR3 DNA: TGTGCCAGCAGCGTAGGAGGCGGACAGGGATTCCATGAGCAGTTCTTC
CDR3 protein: CASSVGGGQGFHEQFF

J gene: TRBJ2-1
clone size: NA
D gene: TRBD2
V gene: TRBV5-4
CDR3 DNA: TGTGCCAGCAGCCTCCCACTAGCGGGAGGTGGGAATGAGCAGTTCTTC
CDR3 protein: CASSLPLAGGGNEQFF

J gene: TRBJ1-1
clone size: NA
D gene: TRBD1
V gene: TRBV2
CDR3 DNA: TGTGCCAGCAGTGTACAGGGGATGGGTACTGAAGCTTTCTTT
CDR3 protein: CASSVQGMGTEAFF

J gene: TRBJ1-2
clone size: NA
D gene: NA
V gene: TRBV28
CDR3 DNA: TGTGCCAGCAGTTTAAGTGCAGGACTCCCCTATGGCTACACCTTC
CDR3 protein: CASSLSAGLPYGYTF

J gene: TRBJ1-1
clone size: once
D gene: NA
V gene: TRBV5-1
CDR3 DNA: TGCGCCAGTGGAATACAGGCTTCAGGCACTGAAGCTTTCTTT
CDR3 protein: CASGIQASGTEAFF

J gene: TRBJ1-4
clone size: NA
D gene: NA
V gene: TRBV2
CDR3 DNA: TGTGCCAGCAGTGAAGCCTTGGGAGCTAATGAAAAACTGTTTTTT
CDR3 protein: CASSEALGANEKLFF

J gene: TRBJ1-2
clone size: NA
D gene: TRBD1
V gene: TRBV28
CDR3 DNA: TGTGCCAGCAGTGGCCCTAAGCCAGGGGGCCGGGGCTACACCTTC
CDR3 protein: CASSGPKPGGRGYTF

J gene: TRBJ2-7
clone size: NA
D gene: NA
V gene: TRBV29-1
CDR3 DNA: TGCAGCGTCGTGACAGAAGATACTTACGAGCAGTACTTC
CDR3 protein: CSVVTEDTYEQYF

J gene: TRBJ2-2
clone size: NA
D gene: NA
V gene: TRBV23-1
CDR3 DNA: TGCGCCAGCAGTCAATGTCTGCGGACAACTAACACCGGGGAGCTGTTTTTT
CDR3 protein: CASSQCLRTTNTGELFF

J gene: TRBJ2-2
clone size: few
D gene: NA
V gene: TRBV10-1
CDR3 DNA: TGCGCCAGCAGTGAGTCCGTTCGGACCGGGGAGCTGTTTTTT
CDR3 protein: CASSESVRTGELFF

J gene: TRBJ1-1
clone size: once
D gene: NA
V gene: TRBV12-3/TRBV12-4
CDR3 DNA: TGTGCCAGCAGTCCCCAGGGAGGCTCTGAAGCTTTCTTT
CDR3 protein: CASSPQGGSEAFF

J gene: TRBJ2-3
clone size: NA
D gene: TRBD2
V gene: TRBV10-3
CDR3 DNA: TGTGCCATCACTCAGCGGGAGAACAGCACAGATACGCAGTATTTT
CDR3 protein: CAITQRENSTDTQYF

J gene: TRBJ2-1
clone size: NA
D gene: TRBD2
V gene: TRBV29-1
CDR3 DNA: TGCAGCGTTGTTGGGACTAGCGGGACAAGCTCCTACAATGAGCAGTTCTTC
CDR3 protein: CSVVGTSGTSSYNEQFF

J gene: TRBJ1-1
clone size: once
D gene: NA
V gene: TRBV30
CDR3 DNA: TGTGCCTGGACATTTCCCACTGAAGCTTTCTTT
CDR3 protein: CAWTFPTEAFF

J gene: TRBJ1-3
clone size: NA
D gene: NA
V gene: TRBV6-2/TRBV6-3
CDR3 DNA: TGTGCCAGCAGTCAACAGGGTTTTGGTTCTGGAAACACCATATATTTT
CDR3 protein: CASSQQGFGSGNTIYF

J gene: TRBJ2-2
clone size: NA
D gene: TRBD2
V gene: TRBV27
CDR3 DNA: TGTGCCAGCAGCCTTGTGTGGGGAGGGAAAGGGGAGCTGTTTTTT
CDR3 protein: CASSLVWGGKGELFF

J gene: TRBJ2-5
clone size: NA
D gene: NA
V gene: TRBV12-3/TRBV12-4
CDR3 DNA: TGTGCCAGCAGTTTTAAAAGGCGGGAGACCCAGTACTTC
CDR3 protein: CASSFKRRETQYF

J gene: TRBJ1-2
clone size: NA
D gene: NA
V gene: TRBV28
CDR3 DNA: TGTGCCAGCAGTTACCCGGTGGGGAGGGTTCATGGCTACACCTTC
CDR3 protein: CASSYPVGRVHGYTF

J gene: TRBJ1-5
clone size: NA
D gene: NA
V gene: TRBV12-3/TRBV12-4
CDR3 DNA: TGTGCCAGCAGTTTCTCCCTACGTCAGCCCCAGCATTTT
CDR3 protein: CASSFSLRQPQHF

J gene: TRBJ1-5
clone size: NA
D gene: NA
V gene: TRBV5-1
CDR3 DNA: TGCGCCAGCAGCTTGGTCGGGGGGAGCCAGCCCCAGCATTTT
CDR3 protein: CASSLVGGSQPQHF

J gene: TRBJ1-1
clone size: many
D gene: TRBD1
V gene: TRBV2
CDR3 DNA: TGTGCCAGCAGCATACAGGGGGCAGGAGCCACTGAAGCTTTCTTT
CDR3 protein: CASSIQGAGATEAFF

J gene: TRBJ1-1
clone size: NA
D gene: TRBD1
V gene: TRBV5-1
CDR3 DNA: TGCGCCAGCAGCGCAAACACAGGGACAGGGGTCACTGAAGCTTTCTTT
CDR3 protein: CASSANTGTGVTEAFF

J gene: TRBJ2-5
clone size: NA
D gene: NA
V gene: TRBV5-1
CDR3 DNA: TGCGCCAGCAGCTCAGGCGAGACCCAGTACTTC
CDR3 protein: CASSSGETQYF

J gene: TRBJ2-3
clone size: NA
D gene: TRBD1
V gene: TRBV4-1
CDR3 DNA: TGCGCCAGCAGCCAAGGGGGACAGGGGGCAGATACGCAGTATTTT
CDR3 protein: CASSQGGQGADTQYF

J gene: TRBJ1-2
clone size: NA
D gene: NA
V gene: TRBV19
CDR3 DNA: TGTGCCAGTAGTACCGTGACAGAGAACTATGGCTACACCTTC
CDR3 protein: CASSTVTENYGYTF

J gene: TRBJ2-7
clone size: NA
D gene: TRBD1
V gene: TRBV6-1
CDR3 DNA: TGTGCCAGCAGTGAATTAACAGGGGGCTCCTACGAGCAGTACTTC
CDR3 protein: CASSELTGGSYEQYF

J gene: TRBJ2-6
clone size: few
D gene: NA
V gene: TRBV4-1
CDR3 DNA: TGCGCCAGCAGCCCCGGGCCCGGCAGGGAAGGTTTCTCTGGGGCCAACGTCCTGACTTTC
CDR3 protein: CASSPGPGREGFSGANVLTF

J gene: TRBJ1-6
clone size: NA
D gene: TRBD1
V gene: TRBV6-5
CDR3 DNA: TGTGCCAGCAGTTACCAGGGGGGAAATTCACCCCTCCACTTT
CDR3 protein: CASSYQGGNSPLHF

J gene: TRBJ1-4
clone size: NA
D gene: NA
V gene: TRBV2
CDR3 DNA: TGTGCCAGCAGTGACGACAGACCCCTGTTTTTT
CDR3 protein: CASSDDRPLFF

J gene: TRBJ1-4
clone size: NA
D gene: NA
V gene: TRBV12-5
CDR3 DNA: TGTGCTAGTGGTTTGAGCACCCATGAAAAACTGTTTTTT
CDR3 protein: CASGLSTHEKLFF

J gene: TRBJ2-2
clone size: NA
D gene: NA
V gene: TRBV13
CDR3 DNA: TGTGCCAGCAGCTTAGCAGGGGCGAACACCGGGGAGCTGTTTTTT
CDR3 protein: CASSLAGANTGELFF